Below are 12 T cell receptor beta chains sequenced from a single sample in a study of T-cell memory formation after mild COVID-19. TCRdb fed the 5' RACE reads into MiXCR, producing one record per CDR3 protein. The sample records 100,000 to 150,000 distinct CDR3 sequences, about 15% being singletons. Source material: PBMCs or a T cell subset sorted from them (not recorded which). The receptors derive from an adult woman who had mild COVID-19 (a few samples of this study predate the infection). Cell type and time point are not known.

V usage is TRBV20-1 and J usage is TRBJ2-5, with TRBD2 matching 11 bases. Trimming removed 6 bases from V and 1 base from J; junction bases left unmatched: 7. Germline CDR1 is DFQATT and CDR2 is SNEGSKA (reference sequence). CDR3 length equals 15 residues. The CDR3 DNA reads as TGCAGTGCGTGGAATAGCGGGGGGGTCCAAGAGACCCAGTACTTC. It codes for CSAWNSGGVQETQYF.

This clonotype was counted a few times. The V gene is TRBV7-2, the J gene TRBJ2-7, with D hard to call. CDR3 length equals 12 residues. Germline V gives CDR1 SGHTA, CDR2 FQGNSA. Trimming pared 3 bases from V and 7 bases from J, leaving 10 bases between. The DNA of the CDR3 is TGTGCCAGCAGCTTGCTAGGCTTGGAGCAGTACTTC. This encodes CASSLLGLEQYF.

This clonotype was seen a handful of times. V and J are TRBV5-1 and TRBJ2-1, with 8 bases lining up with TRBD1. The junction had 3 bases not matched to a gene; V was cut back by 0 bases and J by 4 bases. This CDR3 spans 15 amino acids. Germline CDR1 and CDR2: SGHRS and YFSETQ. In DNA, the CDR3 is TGCGCCAGCAGCTTGGGACAGGGGCGATACAATGAGCAGTTCTTC. It specifies CASSLGQGRYNEQFF.

In this sample, this clonotype turned up a few times. The rearrangement joins TRBV7-8 to TRBJ1-2, with a possible D match to TRBD1 (6 bases). V dropped 4 bases and J dropped 0 bases, with 6 bases sitting between them. This CDR3 contains 13 residues. Germline V gives CDR1 SGHVS, CDR2 FQNEAQ. In DNA, the CDR3 is TGTGCCAGCAGCTCAGGGGCTAACTATGGCTACACCTTC. It translates to CASSSGANYGYTF.

V gene TRBV4-2 combines with J gene TRBJ1-6; a weak D match, TRBD1 (6 bases). Deletions cut 2 bases from V and 5 bases from J, with 10 bases between. Germline V gene data show CDR1 as LGHNA and CDR2 as YNFKEQ. The CDR3 covers 15 residues. The CDR3 nucleotides are TGTGCCAGCAGCCAACCCGGGACAAATAATTCACCCCTCCACTTT. This encodes CASSQPGTNNSPLHF.

A few counts support this clonotype. J is TRBJ1-5 and V is TRBV30; 7 nucleotides line up with TRBD1. V trimming: 6 bases; J trimming: 0 bases; junction bases outside the gene matches: 5. The CDR3 runs 14 residues. Germline CDR1 reads GTSNPN; CDR2 reads SVGIG (reference sequence). The CDR3: CACSTGDSNQPQHF. In nucleotides, the CDR3 is TGTGCCTGTTCAACAGGGGATAGCAATCAGCCCCAGCATTTT.

In its sample, this clonotype was seen a few times. V is TRBV14 and J is TRBJ2-7; D might be TRBD1 (6 bases). V was shortened by 4 bases and J by 4 bases, with 14 bases between the two germline ends. The length of the CDR3 is 14 residues. Germline CDR1 and CDR2: SGHDN and FVKESK. In DNA form, the CDR3 reads TGTGCCAGCAGCCTCAGGGACAACCTATACGAGCAGTACTTC. This codes for CASSLRDNLYEQYF.

The CDR3: CASSPMDGGKGGGYTF. CDR3 DNA: TGTGCCAGCAGCCCCATGGATGGGGGGAAGGGTGGAGGCTACACCTTC. This rearrangement joins TRBV7-2 to TRBJ1-2; tentatively, D is TRBD1 (5 bases). The V gene lost 5 bases and the J gene lost 8 bases, with 24 bases spanning the gap. The length of the CDR3 is 16 residues. Germline V CDR1 and CDR2: SGHTA, FQGNSA.

This clonotype appeared a few times. This chain uses TRBV20-1 with TRBJ2-3, with D perhaps matching TRBD2 (6 bases). Trimming took off 2 bases at V and 8 bases at J, with 20 bases between the two ends. The CDR3 is made up of 15 amino acids. The V gene's germline CDR1 is DFQATT and CDR2 SNEGSKA (reference sequence). CDR3 nucleotide sequence: TGCAGTGCTAGATCGGGGAAGCGGGTGGAGATTACGCAGTATTTT. Translated: CSARSGKRVEITQYF.

This clonotype turned up a few times. This rearrangement joins TRBV3-1 to TRBJ1-1, with a tentative D call TRBD1 (5 bases). The CDR3 contains 15 residues. The V and J ends lost 3 bases and 5 bases respectively, with 16 bases between them. Germline lookup yields CDR1 LGHDT and CDR2 YNNKEL (reference sequence). The CDR3 is CASSQRGGGGTEAFF. CDR3 coding DNA: TGTGCCAGCAGCCAGAGAGGAGGTGGGGGAACTGAAGCTTTCTTT.

This clonotype was counted a few times. The chain couples TRBV9 to TRBJ1-1, with D tentatively TRBD1 (6 bases). Trimming removed 2 bases at V and 0 bases at J, with 11 bases between. The V gene's germline CDR1 is SGDLS and CDR2 YYNGEE. CDR3 length: 15 residues. DNA of the CDR3: TGTGCCAGCAGCGTGGACAGTCAACTGAACACTGAAGCTTTCTTT. Translation gives CASSVDSQLNTEAFF.

This sequence joins TRBV5-6 and TRBJ2-3, with D unresolved. This CDR3 is built from 17 residues. Trimming stripped 0 bases from V and 3 bases from J, with 17 bases between. Looked up from germline, CDR1 is SGHDT and CDR2 is YYEEEE. The CDR3 DNA follows: TGTGCCAGCAGCTTGGGAGGCCTCATAGGGAAGACAGATACGCAGTATTTT. Its protein product is CASSLGGLIGKTDTQYF.